This T cell receptor (beta chain) was identified during a study of breast tumors, draining lymph nodes, adjacent tissues. Many counts were recorded for this clonotype. TCRdb re-called the multiplex PCR reads through MiXCR, storing one row per CDR3 protein. The table records about 89,000 distinct CDR3 sequences, approximately 28% of them present only once. Breast cancer patients provided tissue from their axillary draining lymph nodes. Trimming removed 0 bases from V and 5 bases from J, with 7 bases in between. CDR1 and CDR2 (germline): LNHNV, YYDKDF (reference sequence). This CDR3 region has 14 residues.

This TCR was sampled from a female donor with breast cancer. Some clones in this sample may be carry-over from other donors' samples. The sequencing input was axillary lymph node tissue. This chain joins TRBV15 and TRBJ2-2, with D perhaps TRBD1 (5 bases). CDR3 region: CATSRDPGTGELFF. The DNA for the CDR3 is TGTGCCACCAGCAGAGATCCAGGGACCGGGGAGCTGTTTTTT.